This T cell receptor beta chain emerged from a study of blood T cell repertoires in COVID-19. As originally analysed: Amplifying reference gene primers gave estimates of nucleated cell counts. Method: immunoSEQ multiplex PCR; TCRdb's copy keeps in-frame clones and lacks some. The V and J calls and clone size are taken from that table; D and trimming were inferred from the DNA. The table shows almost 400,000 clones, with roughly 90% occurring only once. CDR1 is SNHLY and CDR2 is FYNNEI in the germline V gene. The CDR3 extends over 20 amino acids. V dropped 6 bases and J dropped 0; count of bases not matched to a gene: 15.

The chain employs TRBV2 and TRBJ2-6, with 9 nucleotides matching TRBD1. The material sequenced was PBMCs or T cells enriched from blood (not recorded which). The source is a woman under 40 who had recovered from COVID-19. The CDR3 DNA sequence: TGTGCCAGCAGCGCCGAAAAGTGGGACAGGGTGCTCTCTGGGGCCAACGTCCTGACTTTC. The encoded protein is CASSAEKWDRVLSGANVLTF.